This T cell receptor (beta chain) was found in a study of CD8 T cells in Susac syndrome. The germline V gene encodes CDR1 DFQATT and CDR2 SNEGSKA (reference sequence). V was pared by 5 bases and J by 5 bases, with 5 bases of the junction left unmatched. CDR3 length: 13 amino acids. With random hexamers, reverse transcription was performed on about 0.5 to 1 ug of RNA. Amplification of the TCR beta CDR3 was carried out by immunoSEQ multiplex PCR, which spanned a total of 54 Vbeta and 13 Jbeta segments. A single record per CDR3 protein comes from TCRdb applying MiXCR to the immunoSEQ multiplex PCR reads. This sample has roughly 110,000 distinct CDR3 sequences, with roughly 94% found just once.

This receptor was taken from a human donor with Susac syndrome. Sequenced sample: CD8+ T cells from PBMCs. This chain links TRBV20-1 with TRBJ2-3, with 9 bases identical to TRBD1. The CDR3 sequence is CSASDRGVDTQYF. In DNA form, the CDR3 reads TGCAGTGCTTCAGACAGGGGGGTAGATACGCAGTATTTT.